This TCR beta chain is from a study of graft-versus-host responses after intestinal transplantation. Study-wide context: Recipients had transplants, and these were multivisceral, liver-intestinal, or isolated intestinal.

This clone was observed a few times. TCRdb's copy holds only in-frame clones and misses some; the assay was immunoSEQ multiplex PCR. The data hold 11,000 to 15,000 clones, with more than 30% observed a single time. Germline lookup yields CDR1 LNHNV and CDR2 YYDKDF (reference sequence). V lost 0 bases to trimming and J lost 6 bases, with 12 bases between them. There are 15 residues in the CDR3. The plating included some 200,000 irradiated, violet-dye-labeled stimulator cells together with some 200,000 CFSE-labeled responder cells. The chain uses TRBV15 and TRBJ1-5, with TRBD1 as a possible D gene (6 bases). This sample comprised alloreactive CD8+ T cells from a mixed lymphocyte reaction culture, obtained before intestinal transplant. Sample subset: CFSE-low proliferating T cells sorted from roughly 6-day pre-transplant mixed lymphocyte reaction (GvH or HvG direction). This sequence was found in a human patient who received an intestinal transplant. The CDR3 here is CATSRDKGVGQPQHF. CDR3 DNA: TGTGCCACCAGCAGAGATAAGGGGGTAGGTCAGCCCCAGCATTTT.